The source of this T cell receptor (beta chain) is a study of blood T cell repertoires in COVID-19. Turning to the study itself: Donors in the United States, Italy and Spain gave samples during acute or convalescent COVID-19. PBMCs, B-cell-depleted T cells, or T cells provided the cDNA or gDNA that made up the material.

In the original processing: The assay estimated nucleated cells by amplifying reference gene primers. Sequencing was performed with immunoSEQ multiplex PCR; in TCRdb, only in-frame clones are kept and a portion is missing. The V and J calls and clone size come from that table; D and trimming were worked out from the DNA. The repertoire includes about 480,000 clones, roughly 87% of them detected once, and 0.9% sits in the top ten. The germline V gene has CDR1 SGHRS and CDR2 YFSETQ. Trimming removed 1 base from V and 2 bases from J; junction bases left unmatched: 9. This CDR3 is built from 16 residues. Seattle's enrolled individuals joined amid active infection and were then monitored longitudinally.

The sequencing input was peripheral blood. The chain recombines TRBV5-1 with TRBJ2-7, with 7 bases identical to TRBD2. The clonotype originates from a man aged 18 to 29 with COVID-19, enrolled during active disease. The CDR3 DNA reads TGCGCCAGCAGCTTGAGACTTGGCGGGAGCACCTACGAGCAGTACTTC. Amino acid sequence: CASSLRLGGSTYEQYF.